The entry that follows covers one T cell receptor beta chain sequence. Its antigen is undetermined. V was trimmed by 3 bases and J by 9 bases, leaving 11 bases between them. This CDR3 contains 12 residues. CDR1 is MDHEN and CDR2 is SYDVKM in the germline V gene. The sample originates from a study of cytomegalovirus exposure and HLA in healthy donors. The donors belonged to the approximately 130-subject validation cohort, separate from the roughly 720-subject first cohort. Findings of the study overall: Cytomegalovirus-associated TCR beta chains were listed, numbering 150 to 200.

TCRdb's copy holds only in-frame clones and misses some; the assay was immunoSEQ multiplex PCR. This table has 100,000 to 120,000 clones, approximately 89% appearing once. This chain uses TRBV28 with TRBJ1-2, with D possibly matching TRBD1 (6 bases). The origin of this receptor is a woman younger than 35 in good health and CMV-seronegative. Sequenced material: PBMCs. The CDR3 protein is CASSLYRESYTF. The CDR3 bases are TGTGCCAGCAGTTTGTACAGGGAAAGCTACACCTTC.